A few counts support the clone carrying this T cell receptor (beta chain). Its antigen is currently unknown. This sample stems from a study of cytomegalovirus exposure and HLA in healthy donors. General study results and limits: It was in a later analysis that TCR association rates were seen to vary by HLA locus, highest for DRB1 and lowest for HLA-C. TCR beta chains numbering under 200 were designated cytomegalovirus-associated.

After removal of 3 bases from V and 4 bases from J, the junction contained 6 bases not matched to a gene. Germline CDR1 and CDR2: LNHNV and YYDKDF (reference sequence). This CDR3 region has 16 residues. Use of 60 Vbeta and 13 Jbeta primers characterized the PCR. TCRdb keeps only in-frame clones here, not all; method: immunoSEQ multiplex PCR. The sample includes some 150,000 clones, approximately 68% of them seen just once. This clonotype originated in a man between 60 and 70 years old in good health and CMV-seronegative. The chain couples TRBV15 to TRBJ2-6; 7 bases match TRBD1. Source material: PBMCs. The CDR3 DNA follows: TGTGCCACCAGCAGGAACAGGGGTGGGGGGGCCAACGTCCTGACTTTC. Translation: CATSRNRGGGANVLTF.